The 17 T cell receptor beta chains below come from one sample, sequenced in a study of molecular identifiers for immune sequencing clone quantification. Using its own MiXCR run on the PCR reads, TCRdb lists one record per CDR3 protein. The sample holds just under 650,000 distinct CDR3 sequences, roughly 21% seen once. The specimen was naive CD8+ T cells from blood, with Jurkat cell RNA spiked in. The subset: FACS-sorted CD8+CD4-CCR7+CD45RA+ naive T cells. These receptors came from a human donor in good health. Some libraries in this study had Jurkat cell RNA spiked in.

The table lists this clonotype with many counts. The V gene is TRBV6-2 or TRBV6-3, the J gene TRBJ1-2, with 11 bases aligning to TRBD1. The CDR3 totals 15 residues. Germline V gene lookup returns CDR1 MNHEY and CDR2 SVGEGT. The V segment lost 6 bases and the J segment 3 bases; nucleotides outside the gene matches: 6. For the CDR3, the DNA is TGTGCCAGCAGCTCCCGGACAGGGGGCGACTATGGCTACACCTTC. It translates to CASSSRTGGDYGYTF.

At least ten counts were recorded for this clonotype. The chain recombines TRBV5-1 with TRBJ1-1; 7 nucleotides agree with TRBD1. This CDR3 contains 13 residues. V gave up 3 bases and J gave up 5 bases; unmatched junction bases: 4. Germline V CDR1 and CDR2: SGHRS, YFSETQ. The CDR3: CASSSTGMTEAFF. The CDR3 DNA is TGCGCCAGCAGCTCGACAGGGATGACTGAAGCTTTCTTT.

This clonotype was detected many times. The rearrangement uses TRBV29-1 and TRBJ2-7; TRBD2 matches 7 bases. Germline loops: CDR1 SQVTM, CDR2 ANQGSEA. Trimming cost V 3 bases and J 3 bases; bases outside gene matches: 2. The CDR3 covers 12 residues. CDR3 residues: CSVEAGDYEQYF. The CDR3 DNA reads as TGCAGCGTTGAGGCGGGAGACTACGAGCAGTACTTC.

This rearrangement joins TRBV7-8 to TRBJ2-1; possible D gene TRBD2, 7 bases. This CDR3 comprises 12 residues. Trimming stripped 6 bases from V and 8 bases from J, with 11 bases between. Germline values: CDR1 SGHVS, CDR2 FQNEAQ. The CDR3 region has the DNA TGTGCCAGCAGACTAGGGGGGGATGAGCAGTTCTTC. This encodes CASRLGGDEQFF.

This clonotype showed up many times. V gene TRBV28 combines with J gene TRBJ2-1, with 9 bases that match TRBD2. Germline V lookup: CDR1 MDHEN, CDR2 SYDVKM. J was trimmed by 2 bases and V by 6 bases; bases with no gene match: 2. This CDR3 contains 14 residues. The CDR3 DNA reads as TGTGCCAGCAGATTAGCGGGAGCCTACAATGAGCAGTTCTTC. Protein product: CASRLAGAYNEQFF.

This clonotype was detected ten times or more. The CDR3 DNA reads TGTGCCAGCAGTCACACAGGGACCCAGTACTTC. The encoded protein is CASSHTGTQYF. J is TRBJ2-5 and V is TRBV12-3 or TRBV12-4, with a possible D match to TRBD1 (5 bases). V dropped 5 bases and J dropped 7 bases, with 8 bases sitting between them. The CDR3 spans 11 residues.

This chain links TRBV28 with TRBJ2-1; 8 nucleotides match TRBD1. CDR1 is MDHEN and CDR2 is SYDVKM in the germline V gene. V dropped 4 bases and J dropped 5; count of bases not matched to a gene: 7. CDR3 size: 15 residues. DNA for the CDR3: TGTGCCAGCAGTTCCTGGACAGGGTTTGACAATGAGCAGTTCTTC. This encodes CASSSWTGFDNEQFF.

This clonotype occurred many times. V and J are TRBV4-1 and TRBJ1-2; TRBD1 agrees at 9 bases. Germline values: CDR1 MGHRA, CDR2 YSYEKL. The CDR3 sequence is 18 residues long. V lost 1 base and J lost 4; bases outside the gene matches: 13. The CDR3 sequence: CASSQVFLRDRDSYGYTF. The CDR3 bases are TGCGCCAGCAGCCAAGTTTTCCTCCGGGACAGGGACTCCTATGGCTACACCTTC.

The chain combines TRBV24-1 with TRBJ2-1, with 7 bases matching TRBD1. CDR3 size: 14 residues. V dropped 3 bases and J dropped 8; count of bases not matched to a gene: 6. The germline V gene encodes CDR1 KGHDR and CDR2 SFDVKD. CDR3 loop: CATSDLTTGYEQFF. The CDR3 DNA follows: TGTGCCACCAGTGATCTTACGACAGGGTATGAGCAGTTCTTC.

In the case of this clonotype: It may be a read error: a sequence one base away is much more abundant. V is TRBV11-2 and J is TRBJ2-5; D not resolved. Germline V lookup: CDR1 SGHAT, CDR2 FQNNGV. The length of the CDR3 is 14 residues. The DNA for the CDR3 is TGTGCCAGCGGCTTATCCAGCGTGAAAGAGACCCAGTACTTC. Protein product: CASGLSSVKETQYF.

The V and J genes are TRBV7-6 and TRBJ1-1; D possibly corresponds to TRBD1 (5 bases). Per the germline V gene, CDR1 is SGHVS and CDR2 is FNYEAQ. V lost 1 base to trimming and J lost 5 bases, with 11 bases between them. The CDR3 contains 14 residues. The CDR3 nucleotides read TGTGCCAGCAGCTTAGATGAGGGGAGAACTGAAGCTTTCTTT. As protein: CASSLDEGRTEAFF. Complete variable domain (other parts from reference TRBV7-6 and TRBJ1-1): GAGVSQSPRYKVTKRGQDVALRCDPISGHVSLYWYRQALGQGPEFLTYFNYEAQQDKSGLPNDRFSAERPEGSISTLTIQRTEQRDSAMYRCASSLDEGRTEAFFGQGTRLTVV.

This clonotype has only a few counts. This CDR3 reads CASSQDHHLAGDTGELFF. CDR3 bases: TGTGCCAGCAGCCAAGATCATCATCTAGCGGGGGACACCGGGGAGCTGTTTTTT. The chain is built from TRBV3-1 and TRBJ2-2, with 10 bases fitting TRBD2. The CDR3 contains 18 residues. The trim removed 0 bases at V and 3 bases at J, leaving 7 bases unmatched. The germline gives CDR1 LGHDT, CDR2 YNNKEL (reference sequence).

Worth noting for this clonotype: A much more abundant neighbour one base away suggests this may be a read error. The chain's CDR3 is CSAGYLAAMNTEAFF. The CDR3 DNA is TGCAGTGCTGGCTACTTGGCAGCAATGAACACTGAAGCTTTCTTT. The chain has TRBV20-1 and TRBJ1-1; D remains unclear. Trimming cost V 5 bases and J 0 bases, with 16 bases left between them. Germline CDR1 DFQATT, CDR2 SNEGSKA (reference sequence). This CDR3 comprises 15 residues.

This clonotype was detected a few times. The V call is TRBV28, the J call TRBJ1-6, with D possibly TRBD1 on 6 matching bases. The germline V gene has CDR1 MDHEN and CDR2 SYDVKM. Trimming pared 5 bases from V and 4 bases from J, leaving 12 bases between. The CDR3 is 15 residues long. The CDR3 sequence is CASSARQVYNSPLHF. The DNA of the CDR3 is TGTGCCAGCAGTGCCCGACAGGTTTATAATTCACCCCTCCACTTT.

V gene TRBV27 combines with J gene TRBJ2-1; D is unresolved. Trimming removed 7 bases from V and 3 bases from J, with 4 bases in between. CDR1 and CDR2 from the germline V gene are MNHEY and SMNVEV (reference sequence). This CDR3 contains 11 residues. CDR3 in amino acids: CASTDYNEQFF. CDR3 in DNA: TGTGCCAGCACTGACTACAATGAGCAGTTCTTC.

This clonotype was picked up many times. CDR3 sequence reads: CAWSLSGTGELFF. The CDR3 nucleotides are TGTGCCTGGAGTTTATCCGGGACCGGGGAGCTGTTTTTT. This chain links TRBV30 with TRBJ2-2; D is ambiguous. V was trimmed by 2 bases and J by 5 bases, leaving 9 bases between them. CDR3 length: 13 residues. Germline V gene sequence: CDR1 GTSNPN, CDR2 SVGIG (reference sequence). Full variable domain (outside the CDR3, taken from reference TRBV30 and TRBJ2-2): SQTIHQWPATLVQPVGSPLSLECTVEGTSNPNLYWYRQAAGRGLQLLFYSVGIGQISSEVPQNLSASRPQDRQFILSSKKLLLSDSGFYLCAWSLSGTGELFFGEGSRLTVL.

This clonotype was seen at least ten times. J is TRBJ2-3 and V is TRBV5-1, with TRBD2 identical over 12 bases. This CDR3 region has 17 residues. V trimming: 3 bases; J trimming: 3 bases; junction bases outside the gene matches: 8. Per the germline V gene, CDR1 is SGHRS and CDR2 is YFSETQ. CDR3: CASSWNLAGGPTDTQYF. The CDR3 region has the DNA TGCGCCAGCAGCTGGAACCTAGCGGGAGGGCCGACAGATACGCAGTATTTT.